This paragraph reports one TCR beta chain. The data were produced by immunoSEQ multiplex PCR, yet TCRdb's version contains in-frame clones alone and is incomplete. Here the sample spans just under 150,000 clones, more than 85% being singletons. These data originate in a study of control samples from healthy donors and cancer patients. The CDR3 contains 11 residues. Trimming removed 8 bases at V and 3 bases at J, with 8 bases between. CDR1 and CDR2 (germline): MNHEY, SVGAGI. The sample consisted of blood. The chain links TRBV6-5 to TRBJ2-7, with TRBD2 as a possible D gene (6 bases). The clonotype comes from a man aged 25 to 40 in good health. The CDR3 sequence: CASGRNYEQYF. The CDR3 nucleotides read TGTGCCAGCGGGAGGAACTACGAGCAGTACTTC.